The 28 T cell receptor beta chains reported below all come from one sample, sequenced in a study of cytomegalovirus exposure and HLA in healthy donors (TCRdb year 2017). Libraries came from the immunoSEQ multiplex PCR assay. A mixture of 60 forward primers for TCR Vbeta segments and 13 reverse primers for TCR Jbeta segments was used in the multiplex PCR. Here the immuneACCESS table is served through TCRdb, limited to in-frame sequences with V and J called. Missing clones are a known gap in these copies; in checked studies unresolved V genes cover under half, and the rest lacks a known reason. This sample has 85,000 to 100,000 clones in its table, and under 85% of those were observed once. Jointly, the top ten make up roughly 3.9% of the sample. The specimen was PBMCs. The receptors here all came from a woman aged 40 to 49 in good health and CMV-seropositive.

This chain joins TRBV7-2 and TRBJ2-3; a possible D gene is TRBD2 (6 bases). This CDR3 region has 12 residues. The germline V gene has CDR1 SGHTA and CDR2 FQGNSA. Trimming took 5 bases from V and 8 from J, leaving 11 bases between them. CDR3 sequence reads: CASSPVGGTQYF. In nucleotides, the CDR3 is TGTGCCAGCAGCCCAGTGGGGGGTACGCAGTATTTT.

This clone occurred once. This chain uses TRBV25-1 with TRBJ1-4; D remains ambiguous. The CDR3 has 16 residues. CDR1 MGHDK and CDR2 SYGVNS come from the germline V gene. V dropped 5 bases and J dropped 4 bases, with 17 bases sitting between them. The CDR3 here is CASSPLVAADNEKLFF. The CDR3 nucleotides read TGTGCCAGCAGTCCCCTAGTGGCAGCCGATAATGAAAAACTGTTTTTT.

The CDR3 region is CASNLDNQETQYF. CDR3 nucleotides: TGTGCCAGCAACCTCGACAACCAAGAGACCCAGTACTTC. The V and J genes are TRBV2 and TRBJ2-5; D is unclear. CDR1 is SNHLY, CDR2 FYNNEI, per germline. CDR3 size: 13 residues. Trimming pared 7 bases from V and 0 bases from J, leaving 9 bases between.

This chain connects TRBV6-5 to TRBJ1-2, with TRBD1 identical over 7 bases. CDR3 length equals 13 residues. Looked up from germline, CDR1 is MNHEY and CDR2 is SVGAGI. The trim removed 6 bases at V and 7 bases at J, leaving 8 bases unmatched. The CDR3 reads CASRPGQHTGYTF. The CDR3 bases are TGTGCCAGCAGACCGGGACAGCACACTGGCTACACCTTC.

This chain connects TRBV2 to TRBJ1-5, with D perhaps TRBD1 (5 bases). The CDR3 runs to 15 residues. Germline V gene lookup returns CDR1 SNHLY and CDR2 FYNNEI. V was pared by 0 bases and J by 6 bases, with 12 bases between. The CDR3: CASSEAGGVGQPQHF. The CDR3 DNA reads as TGTGCCAGCAGTGAAGCCGGAGGGGTGGGTCAGCCCCAGCATTTT.

This clone was seen more than once but under ten times. The chain has TRBV19 and TRBJ1-5; maybe TRBD1 (6 bases). CDR1 LNHDA and CDR2 SQIVND come from the germline V gene (reference sequence). V was pared by 7 bases and J by 7 bases, with 17 bases between. This CDR3 contains 14 residues. DNA for the CDR3: TGTGCCAGTAAAAAGACCACAGGGCGCCAGCCCCAGCATTTT. Protein sequence: CASKKTTGRQPQHF.

This clone has just one count. CDR3 bases: TGTGCCAGCAGCCAAGATTCTAGCGGGAGGGCCATTACTAATGAGCAGTTCTTC. Its translation: CASSQDSSGRAITNEQFF. J is TRBJ2-1 and V is TRBV4-2; 12 bases are shared with TRBD2. Germline values: CDR1 LGHNA, CDR2 YNFKEQ. J gave up 7 bases and V 0 bases, and 10 bases lay outside the gene matches. The CDR3 totals 18 residues.

V usage is TRBV6-1 and J usage is TRBJ2-2; D not certain. Germline CDR1 is MNHNS and CDR2 is SASEGT. With 7 bases removed from V and 3 bases from J, the gap between germline ends came to 12 bases. The CDR3 consists of 14 residues. The CDR3 here is CASNLIAHTGELFF. The CDR3 DNA sequence: TGTGCCAGCAATTTGATAGCCCACACCGGGGAGCTGTTTTTT.

The rearrangement links TRBV7-9 to TRBJ1-2; 8 bases are shared with TRBD1. CDR1 and CDR2 (germline): SEHNR, FQNEAQ (reference sequence). V lost 5 bases to trimming and J lost 3 bases; unmatched junction nucleotides: 8. CDR3 length: 15 amino acids. The CDR3 DNA reads as TGTGCCAGCAGCCTTAGACAGGGGATCGACTATGGCTACACCTTC. It specifies CASSLRQGIDYGYTF.

The chain joins TRBV5-1 to TRBJ1-4; TRBD1 is a possible D gene (5 bases). Germline CDR1 SGHRS, CDR2 YFSETQ. V was cut by 0 bases and J by 5 bases, with 14 bases left in between. This CDR3 contains 16 residues. CDR3 sequence reads: CASSLGGDSRNEKLFF. The CDR3 DNA is TGCGCCAGCAGCTTGGGGGGGGACTCCCGAAATGAAAAACTGTTTTTT.

This chain joins TRBV4-2 and TRBJ2-7; 12 bases are a match to TRBD2. Germline V gives CDR1 LGHNA, CDR2 YNFKEQ. CDR3 length: 15 residues. J was trimmed by 12 bases and V by 0 bases; bases with no gene match: 9. CDR3 in amino acids: CASSQDNPSGRAPYF. Here the CDR3 DNA reads TGTGCCAGCAGCCAAGATAATCCTAGCGGGAGGGCCCCGTACTTC.

Here the CDR3 reads CASSSRPLTGDRTDTQYF. DNA of the CDR3: TGTGCCAGTAGTAGCCGCCCTCTCACAGGGGACCGGACAGATACGCAGTATTTT. This sequence joins TRBV19 and TRBJ2-3, with 7 nucleotides matching TRBD1. The V and J ends lost 4 bases and 3 bases, in that order; junction bases with no gene match: 16. Germline V gene lookup returns CDR1 LNHDA and CDR2 SQIVND (reference sequence). There are 18 residues in the CDR3.

The chain is built from TRBV7-9 and TRBJ2-4; D is ambiguous. Per the germline V gene, CDR1 is SEHNR and CDR2 is FQNEAQ (reference sequence). The CDR3 covers 14 residues. The V end was cut by 0 bases, the J end by 8 bases, with 11 bases between. The CDR3 nucleotides are TGTGCCAGCAGCTTAGCGGCAGGTTCACACATTCAGTACTTC. Its translation is CASSLAAGSHIQYF.

The chain uses TRBV28 and TRBJ2-3; TRBD2 aligns across 10 bases. CDR3 length: 18 amino acids. J lost 2 bases, V lost 3 bases, and 11 bases had no gene match. Per germline, CDR1 MDHEN and CDR2 SYDVKM. This CDR3 reads CASSFGTLAGGLTDTQYF. CDR3 coding DNA: TGTGCCAGCAGTTTCGGGACTTTAGCGGGAGGTCTCACAGATACGCAGTATTTT.

A few counts support this clone. V usage is TRBV5-8 and J usage is TRBJ1-5, with D tentatively TRBD1 (5 bases). Trimming cost V 0 bases and J 4 bases, with 14 bases left between them. The germline V gene has CDR1 SGHTS and CDR2 YDEGEE. The CDR3 loop spans 16 amino acids. The CDR3 sequence: CASSLAGGRKNQPQHF. The CDR3 nucleotides are TGTGCCAGCAGCTTGGCCGGGGGACGGAAGAATCAGCCCCAGCATTTT.

The rearrangement uses TRBV19 and TRBJ1-1; 9 positions agree with TRBD1. In germline, CDR1 is LNHDA, CDR2 SQIVND (reference sequence). Trimming took 9 bases from V and 4 from J; bases not matched to a gene: 3. CDR3 size: 12 residues. The CDR3 region has the DNA TGTGCCAGCGAGGACAGGGGCACTGAAGCTTTCTTT. Amino acid sequence: CASEDRGTEAFF. Looking up the rest from reference TRBV19 and TRBJ1-1 gives the full variable domain: DGGITQSPKYLFRKEGQNVTLSCEQNLNHDAMYWYRQDPGQGLRLIYYSQIVNDFQKGDIAEGYSVSREKKESFPLTVTSAQKNPTAFYLCASEDRGTEAFFGQGTRLTVV.

This clone was observed once. CDR3 protein: CASSQDRGHTIYF. DNA of the CDR3: TGTGCCAGCTCACAGGACAGGGGTCACACCATATATTTT. The chain links TRBV18 to TRBJ1-3; 9 bases are shared with TRBD1. Trimming cost V 4 bases and J 8 bases; bases outside gene matches: 3. The germline V gene encodes CDR1 KGHSH and CDR2 LQKENI. The CDR3 has 13 residues.

In the case of this clone: The junction shows a germline mismatch at one end, possibly a read error. This rearrangement joins TRBV7-7 to TRBJ2-2; D is perhaps TRBD2 (5 bases). The CDR3 has 14 residues. The germline V gene encodes CDR1 SSHAT and CDR2 FNYEAQ (reference sequence). Here the CDR3 reads CASSVGVGTGELFF. DNA of the CDR3: TGTGCTAGCAGCGTCGGGGTTGGCACCGGGGAGCTGTTTTTT.

The chain carries TRBV19 and TRBJ1-1; 7 bases map to TRBD1. In germline, CDR1 is LNHDA, CDR2 SQIVND (reference sequence). This CDR3 contains 16 residues. Trimming cost V 3 bases and J 1 base; bases outside gene matches: 8. CDR3 residues: CASSMIPDRENTEAFF. CDR3 sequence (DNA): TGTGCCAGTAGTATGATCCCAGACAGGGAGAACACTGAAGCTTTCTTT.

The chain combines TRBV28 with TRBJ2-7; 8 bases fit TRBD2. Germline V gene data show CDR1 as MDHEN and CDR2 as SYDVKM. Trimming removed 6 bases from V and 2 bases from J; junction bases left unmatched: 9. CDR3 length: 15 residues. The CDR3 sequence is CASSPHSGSPYEQYF. The CDR3, as DNA: TGTGCCAGCAGCCCCCACAGCGGGAGTCCCTACGAGCAGTACTTC.

V gene TRBV28 combines with J gene TRBJ2-1; tentatively, D is TRBD1 (5 bases). Germline CDR1 and CDR2: MDHEN and SYDVKM. The CDR3 runs to 17 residues. The ends were cut back, 7 bases at V and 0 bases at J, with 19 bases in the middle. CDR3 residues: CASTPRGTVSSYNEQFF. CDR3 coding DNA: TGTGCCAGCACTCCTAGGGGCACCGTAAGCTCCTACAATGAGCAGTTCTTC.

V is TRBV5-1 and J is TRBJ2-5; 16 nucleotides line up with TRBD2. Germline lookup yields CDR1 SGHRS and CDR2 YFSETQ. J lost 4 bases, V lost 4 bases, and 7 bases had no gene match. CDR3 length: 17 residues. CDR3 nucleotide sequence: TGCGCCAGCAGCCCGGGACTAGCGGGAGGGCAAGGAGAGACCCAGTACTTC. Translating gives CASSPGLAGGQGETQYF.

J is TRBJ2-3 and V is TRBV19; 7 nucleotides match TRBD1. V gave up 2 bases and J gave up 3 bases; unmatched junction bases: 5. The CDR3 contains 15 residues. Germline CDR1 LNHDA, CDR2 SQIVND (reference sequence). The CDR3 region is CASSISTGRTDTQYF. CDR3 DNA: TGTGCCAGTAGTATATCGACAGGGAGAACAGATACGCAGTATTTT.

This chain connects TRBV6-4 to TRBJ1-2; 9 bases match TRBD1. Germline V gives CDR1 MRHNA, CDR2 SNTAGT. With 4 bases clipped from V and 6 bases from J, the junction kept 6 bases outside the gene matches. CDR3 size: 14 residues. As DNA, the CDR3 is TGTGCCAGCAGTGTGGGACAGGGTAGTGATGGCTACACCTTC. Translating gives CASSVGQGSDGYTF.

CDR3 in amino acids: CASSGRESRNEQFF. The CDR3 nucleotides are TGTGCCAGCAGTGGTCGGGAGTCCCGCAATGAGCAGTTCTTC. The J gene is TRBJ2-1, the V gene TRBV9, with a possible D match to TRBD2 (6 bases). The V end lost 5 bases, the J end lost 6 bases, and 15 bases lay between the germline ends. The CDR3 covers 14 residues. Germline V gene sequence: CDR1 SGDLS, CDR2 YYNGEE. Looking up the rest from reference TRBV9 and TRBJ2-1 gives the full variable domain: DSGVTQTPKHLITATGQRVTLRCSPRSGDLSVYWYQQSLDQGLQFLIQYYNGEERAKGNILERFSAQQFPDLHSELNLSSLELGDSALYFCASSGRESRNEQFFGPGTRLTVL.

This rearrangement joins TRBV30 to TRBJ1-4; tentative D call: TRBD1 (5 bases). In germline, CDR1 is GTSNPN, CDR2 SVGIG (reference sequence). With 1 base removed from V and 8 bases from J, the gap between germline ends came to 8 bases. This CDR3 has 12 residues. The CDR3 sequence is CAWSATGEKLFF. The CDR3 region has the DNA TGTGCCTGGAGTGCCACAGGAGAAAAACTGTTTTTT.

This clone was seen just once. V usage is TRBV12-2 and J usage is TRBJ1-5; the D call of TRBD1 is as the table states it, not checked on the DNA. TRBV12-2 is classified as a pseudogene. This CDR3 region has 13 residues. The DNA for the CDR3 is TGTGCAAGTCGAGCCGCAGGGTGTCAGCCCCAGCATTTT. This gives the protein CASRAAGCQPQHF.

The V gene is TRBV7-9, the J gene TRBJ2-5; TRBD1 agrees at 7 bases. Germline-derived CDR1 and CDR2 are SEHNR and FQNEAQ (reference sequence). Losses at the gene ends were 5 bases for V and 4 bases for J; bases not matched to a gene: 7. The CDR3 covers 14 residues. The CDR3 loop reads CASSEDRSGETQYF. Here the CDR3 DNA reads TGTGCCAGCAGCGAGGACAGGTCAGGAGAGACCCAGTACTTC.